Below, one T cell receptor beta chain is given with its context. Antigen: not known. The CDR3 contains 15 residues. V was trimmed by 7 bases and J by 1 base, leaving 16 bases between them. Per germline, CDR1 MDHEN and CDR2 SYDVKM. These data originate in a study of a mutant IDH1 vaccine in newly diagnosed glioma. The wider study: Standard pretreatment was either radiotherapy, temozolomide, or, for most, radiochemotherapy with temozolomide.

TCRdb's copy holds only in-frame clones and misses some; the assay was immunoSEQ multiplex PCR. Of more than 35,000 clones listed, approximately 80% are singletons. Indicated time point: week 35, safety follow-up. Every vaccine dose comprised 300 ug of mutant IDH1 20-mer peptide plus topical imiquimod. In weeks 1, 3, 5, 7, 11, 15, 19 and 23, patients were vaccinated. V and J are TRBV28 and TRBJ1-1; no definite D call. The sequencing used PBMCs, collected from a glioma patient whose treatment included an IDH1 peptide vaccine. The TCR originated in a middle-aged woman with glioma. Some clones in this sample may be carry-over from other donors' samples. Here the CDR3 reads CASTRRPLGNTEAFF. The DNA of the CDR3 is TGTGCCAGCACGCGGAGGCCCCTGGGGAACACTGAAGCTTTCTTT.